One and the same sample provided the 2 T cell receptor beta chains below, sequenced in a study of blood T cell repertoires in COVID-19. Profiled with immunoSEQ multiplex PCR; TCRdb holds only in-frame clones, not every one. This table holds 270,000 or so clones, roughly nine tenths found once. Source material: peripheral blood. These receptors all stem from a woman aged 40 to 50 who had recovered from COVID-19.

This clone has only one observation. This chain connects TRBV6-5 to TRBJ1-2; D remains unclear. The CDR3 loop spans 12 amino acids. Trimming left V 4 bases short and J 4 bases short, with 7 bases between. CDR1 MNHEY and CDR2 SVGAGI come from the germline V gene. In DNA, the CDR3 is TGTGCCAGCAGTTCGTCGGGCTATGGCTACACCTTC. It is translated as CASSSSGYGYTF.

The CDR3 bases are TGCAGCGGATCGACAGGGTCGGTGGGTGAGCAGTTCTTC. Protein sequence: CSGSTGSVGEQFF. The chain links TRBV29-1 to TRBJ2-1; TRBD1 agrees at 7 bases. The V and J ends lost 7 bases and 9 bases, in that order; junction bases with no gene match: 12. Looked up from germline, CDR1 is SQVTM and CDR2 is ANQGSEA. The length of the CDR3 is 13 residues.